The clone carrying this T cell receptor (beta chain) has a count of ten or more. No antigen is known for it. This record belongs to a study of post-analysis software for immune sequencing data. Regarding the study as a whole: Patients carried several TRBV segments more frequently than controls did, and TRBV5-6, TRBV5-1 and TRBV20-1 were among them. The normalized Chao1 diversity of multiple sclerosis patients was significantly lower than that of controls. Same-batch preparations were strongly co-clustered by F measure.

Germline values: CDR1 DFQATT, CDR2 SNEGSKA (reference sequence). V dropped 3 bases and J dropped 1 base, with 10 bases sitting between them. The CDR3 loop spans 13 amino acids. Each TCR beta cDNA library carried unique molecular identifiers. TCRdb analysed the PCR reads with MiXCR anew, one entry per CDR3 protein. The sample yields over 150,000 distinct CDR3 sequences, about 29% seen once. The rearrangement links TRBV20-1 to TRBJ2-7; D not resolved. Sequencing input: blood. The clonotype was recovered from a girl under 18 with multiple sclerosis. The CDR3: CSASSGASYEQYF. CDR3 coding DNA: TGCAGTGCTAGTTCCGGTGCTTCCTACGAGCAGTACTTC.